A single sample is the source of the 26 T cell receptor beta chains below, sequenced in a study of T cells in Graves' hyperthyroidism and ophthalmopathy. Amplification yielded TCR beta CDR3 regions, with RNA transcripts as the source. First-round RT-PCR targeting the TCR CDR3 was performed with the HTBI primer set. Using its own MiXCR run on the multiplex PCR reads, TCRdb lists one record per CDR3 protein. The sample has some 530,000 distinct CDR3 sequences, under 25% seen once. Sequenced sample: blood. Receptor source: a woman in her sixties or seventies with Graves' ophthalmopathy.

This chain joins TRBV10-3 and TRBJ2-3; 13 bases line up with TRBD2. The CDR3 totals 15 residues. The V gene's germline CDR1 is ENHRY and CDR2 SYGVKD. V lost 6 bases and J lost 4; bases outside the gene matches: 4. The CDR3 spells CAIRRGLAGADTQYF. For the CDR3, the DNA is TGTGCCATCAGAAGAGGACTAGCGGGAGCAGATACGCAGTATTTT.

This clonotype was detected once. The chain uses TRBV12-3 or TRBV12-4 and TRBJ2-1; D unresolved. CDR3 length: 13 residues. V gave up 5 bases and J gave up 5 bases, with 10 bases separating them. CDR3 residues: CASSPPGNNEQFF. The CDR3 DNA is TGTGCCAGCAGTCCCCCAGGCAACAATGAGCAGTTCTTC.

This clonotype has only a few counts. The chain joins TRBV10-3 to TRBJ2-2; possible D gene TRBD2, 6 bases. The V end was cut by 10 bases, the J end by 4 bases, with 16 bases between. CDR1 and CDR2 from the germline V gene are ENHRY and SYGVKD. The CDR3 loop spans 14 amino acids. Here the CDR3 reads CATTDGGRTGELFF. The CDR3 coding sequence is TGTGCCACAACGGACGGGGGACGCACCGGGGAGCTGTTTTTT.

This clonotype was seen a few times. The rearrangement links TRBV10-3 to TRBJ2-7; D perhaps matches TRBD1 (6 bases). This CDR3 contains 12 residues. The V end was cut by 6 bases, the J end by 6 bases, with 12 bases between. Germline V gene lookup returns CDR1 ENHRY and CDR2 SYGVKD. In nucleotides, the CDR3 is TGTGCCATCAGGCAGGGGTTCTCCGAGCAGTACTTC. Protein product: CAIRQGFSEQYF.

In DNA, the CDR3 is TGCAGTGCCGCCCGGGACATTGGGGAGCCCCAGCATTTT. Translation gives CSAARDIGEPQHF. The chain joins TRBV20-1 to TRBJ1-5, with D perhaps TRBD1 (6 bases). Trimming took off 6 bases at V and 8 bases at J, with 17 bases between the two ends. The CDR3 is made up of 13 amino acids. CDR1 and CDR2 (germline): DFQATT, SNEGSKA (reference sequence).

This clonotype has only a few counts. CDR3 DNA sequence: TGTGCCAGCAGTGGGACTAGCGGGAGCCCCGGGGAGCTGTTTTTT. Residues: CASSGTSGSPGELFF. The chain uses TRBV6-1 and TRBJ2-2; 13 nucleotides align to TRBD2. Germline V CDR1 and CDR2: MNHNS, SASEGT. J was trimmed by 6 bases and V by 4 bases; bases with no gene match: 2. This CDR3 is 15 amino acids long.

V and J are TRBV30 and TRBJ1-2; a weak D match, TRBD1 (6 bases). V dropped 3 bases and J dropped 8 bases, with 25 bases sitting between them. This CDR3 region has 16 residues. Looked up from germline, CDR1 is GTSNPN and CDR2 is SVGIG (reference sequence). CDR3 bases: TGTGCCTGGAGCGAAGGGACCCAGGGGATCGAAGCGGGCTACACCTTC. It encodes CAWSEGTQGIEAGYTF.

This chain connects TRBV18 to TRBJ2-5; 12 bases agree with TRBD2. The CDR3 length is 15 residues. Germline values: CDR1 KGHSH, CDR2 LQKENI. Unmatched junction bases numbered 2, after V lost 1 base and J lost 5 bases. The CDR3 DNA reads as TGTGCCAGCTCACCACTCGGGACTAGCGGGGAGACCCAGTACTTC. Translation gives CASSPLGTSGETQYF.

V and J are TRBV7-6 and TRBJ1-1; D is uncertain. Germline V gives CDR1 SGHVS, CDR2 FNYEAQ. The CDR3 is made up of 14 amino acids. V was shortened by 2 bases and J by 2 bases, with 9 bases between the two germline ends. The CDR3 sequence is CASSLHSKNTEAFF. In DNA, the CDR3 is TGTGCCAGCAGCTTACACAGCAAAAACACTGAAGCTTTCTTT. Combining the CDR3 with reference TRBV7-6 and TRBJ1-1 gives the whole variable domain GAGVSQSPRYKVTKRGQDVALRCDPISGHVSLYWYRQALGQGPEFLTYFNYEAQQDKSGLPNDRFSAERPEGSISTLTIQRTEQRDSAMYRCASSLHSKNTEAFFGQGTRLTVV.

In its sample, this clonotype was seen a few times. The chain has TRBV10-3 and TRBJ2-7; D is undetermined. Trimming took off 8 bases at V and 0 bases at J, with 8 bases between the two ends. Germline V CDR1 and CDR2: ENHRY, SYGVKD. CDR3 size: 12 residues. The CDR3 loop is CAIGGSSYEQYF. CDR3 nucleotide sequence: TGTGCCATCGGCGGCAGCTCCTACGAGCAGTACTTC.

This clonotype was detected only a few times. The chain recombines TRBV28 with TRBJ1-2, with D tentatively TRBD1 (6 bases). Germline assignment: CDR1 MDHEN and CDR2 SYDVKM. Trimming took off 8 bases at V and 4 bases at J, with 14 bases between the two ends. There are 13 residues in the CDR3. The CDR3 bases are TGTGCCAGCGGGGGGGGGGGCTCCTATGGCTACACCTTC. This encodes CASGGGGSYGYTF.

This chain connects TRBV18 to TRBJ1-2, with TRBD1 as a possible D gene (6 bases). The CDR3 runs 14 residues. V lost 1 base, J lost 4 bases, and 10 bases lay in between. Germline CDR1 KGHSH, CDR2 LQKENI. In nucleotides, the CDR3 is TGTGCCAGCTCACCACGGGACACGACCTATGGCTACACCTTC. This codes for CASSPRDTTYGYTF.

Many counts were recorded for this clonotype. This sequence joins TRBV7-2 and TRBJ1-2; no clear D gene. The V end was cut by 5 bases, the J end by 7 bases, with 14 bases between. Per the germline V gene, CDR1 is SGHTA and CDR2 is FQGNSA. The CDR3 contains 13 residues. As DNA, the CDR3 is TGTGCCAGCAGCCCCCCGGGAGGGAGTGGCTACACCTTC. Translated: CASSPPGGSGYTF.

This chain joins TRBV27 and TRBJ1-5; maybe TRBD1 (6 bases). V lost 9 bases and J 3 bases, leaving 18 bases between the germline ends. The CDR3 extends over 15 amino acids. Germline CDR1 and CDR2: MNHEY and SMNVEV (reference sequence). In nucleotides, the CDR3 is TGTGCCAGTAAAAATACAGGGTACCCCAATCAGCCCCAGCATTTT. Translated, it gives CASKNTGYPNQPQHF.

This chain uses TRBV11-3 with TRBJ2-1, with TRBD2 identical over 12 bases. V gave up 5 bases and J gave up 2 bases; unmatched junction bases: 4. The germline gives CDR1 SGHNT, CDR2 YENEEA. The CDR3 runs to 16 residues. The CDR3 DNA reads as TGTGCCAGCAGCCCCCGGACTAGCGGGACCTACAATGAGCAGTTCTTC. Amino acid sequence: CASSPRTSGTYNEQFF.

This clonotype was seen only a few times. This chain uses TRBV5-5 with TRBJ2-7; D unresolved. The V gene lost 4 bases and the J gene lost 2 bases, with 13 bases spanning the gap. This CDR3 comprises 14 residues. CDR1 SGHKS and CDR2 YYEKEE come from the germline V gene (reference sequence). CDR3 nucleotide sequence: TGTGCCAGCAGCAACAGACTGCACCCCTACGAGCAGTACTTC. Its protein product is CASSNRLHPYEQYF. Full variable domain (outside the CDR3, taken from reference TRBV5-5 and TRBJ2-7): DAGVTQSPTHLIKTRGQQVTLRCSPISGHKSVSWYQQVLGQGPQFIFQYYEKEERGRGNFPDRFSARQFPNYSSELNVNALLLGDSALYLCASSNRLHPYEQYFGPGTRLTVT.

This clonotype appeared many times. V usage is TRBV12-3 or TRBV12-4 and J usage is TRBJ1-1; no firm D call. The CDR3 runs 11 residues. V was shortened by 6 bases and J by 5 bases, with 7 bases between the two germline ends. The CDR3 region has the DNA TGTGCCAGCAGCTCAAGAACTGAAGCTTTCTTT. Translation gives CASSSRTEAFF.

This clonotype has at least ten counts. CDR3 DNA: TGTGCCAGCAGTAAACAGGGGGCGTTCGGCTACACCTTC. Residues: CASSKQGAFGYTF. The chain employs TRBV28 and TRBJ1-2; 9 bases match TRBD1. V lost 5 bases to trimming and J lost 8 bases; unmatched junction nucleotides: 6. CDR3 length: 13 residues. The germline V gene encodes CDR1 MDHEN and CDR2 SYDVKM.

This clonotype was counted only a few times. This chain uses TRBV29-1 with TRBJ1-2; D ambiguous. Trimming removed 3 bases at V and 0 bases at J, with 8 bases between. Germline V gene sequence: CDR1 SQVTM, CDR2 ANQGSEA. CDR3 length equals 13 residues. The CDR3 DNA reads TGCAGCGTTGAGGCTGGTCCTAACTATGGCTACACCTTC. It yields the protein CSVEAGPNYGYTF.

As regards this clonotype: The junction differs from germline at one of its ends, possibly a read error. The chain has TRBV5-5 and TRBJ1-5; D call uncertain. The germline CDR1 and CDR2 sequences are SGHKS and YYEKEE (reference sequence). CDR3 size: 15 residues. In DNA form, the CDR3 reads TGTGCCAGCAGCGCAGGACTGGTAGGCAATCAGCTCCAGCATTTT. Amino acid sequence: CASSAGLVGNQLQHF.

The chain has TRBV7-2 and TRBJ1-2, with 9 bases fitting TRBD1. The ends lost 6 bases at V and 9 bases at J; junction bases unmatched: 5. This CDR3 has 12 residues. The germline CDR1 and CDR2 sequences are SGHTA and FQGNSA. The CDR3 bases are TGTGCCAGCAGTGTAGACAGGGGGAGCTACACCTTC. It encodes CASSVDRGSYTF.

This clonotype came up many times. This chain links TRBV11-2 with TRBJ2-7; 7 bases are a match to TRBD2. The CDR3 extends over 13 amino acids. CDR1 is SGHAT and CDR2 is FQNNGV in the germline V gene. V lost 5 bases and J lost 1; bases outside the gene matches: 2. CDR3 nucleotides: TGTGCCAGCAGCCGGGGAGGGTCCTACGAGCAGTACTTC. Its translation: CASSRGGSYEQYF.

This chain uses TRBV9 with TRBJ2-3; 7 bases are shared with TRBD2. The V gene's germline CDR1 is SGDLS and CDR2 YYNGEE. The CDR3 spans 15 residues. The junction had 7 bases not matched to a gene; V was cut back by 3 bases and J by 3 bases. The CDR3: CASSDNGGGTDTQYF. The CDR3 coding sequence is TGTGCCAGCAGCGACAACGGCGGGGGAACAGATACGCAGTATTTT.

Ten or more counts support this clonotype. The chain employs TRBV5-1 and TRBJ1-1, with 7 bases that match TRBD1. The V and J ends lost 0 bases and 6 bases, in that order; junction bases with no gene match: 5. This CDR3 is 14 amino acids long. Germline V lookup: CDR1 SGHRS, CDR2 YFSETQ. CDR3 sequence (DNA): TGCGCCAGCAGCTTGGAGGGGGCTCGGGCTGAAGCTTTCTTT. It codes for CASSLEGARAEAFF.

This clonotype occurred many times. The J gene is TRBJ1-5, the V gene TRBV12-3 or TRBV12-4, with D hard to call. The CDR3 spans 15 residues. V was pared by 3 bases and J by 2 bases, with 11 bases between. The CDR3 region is CASSFDQKGNQPQHF. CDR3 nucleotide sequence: TGTGCCAGCAGTTTTGACCAAAAGGGCAATCAGCCCCAGCATTTT.

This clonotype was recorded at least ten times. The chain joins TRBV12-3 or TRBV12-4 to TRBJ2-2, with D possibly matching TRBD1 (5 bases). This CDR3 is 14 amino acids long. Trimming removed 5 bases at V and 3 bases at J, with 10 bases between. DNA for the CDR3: TGTGCCAGCAGTCCGGACACATACACCGGGGAGCTGTTTTTT. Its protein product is CASSPDTYTGELFF.